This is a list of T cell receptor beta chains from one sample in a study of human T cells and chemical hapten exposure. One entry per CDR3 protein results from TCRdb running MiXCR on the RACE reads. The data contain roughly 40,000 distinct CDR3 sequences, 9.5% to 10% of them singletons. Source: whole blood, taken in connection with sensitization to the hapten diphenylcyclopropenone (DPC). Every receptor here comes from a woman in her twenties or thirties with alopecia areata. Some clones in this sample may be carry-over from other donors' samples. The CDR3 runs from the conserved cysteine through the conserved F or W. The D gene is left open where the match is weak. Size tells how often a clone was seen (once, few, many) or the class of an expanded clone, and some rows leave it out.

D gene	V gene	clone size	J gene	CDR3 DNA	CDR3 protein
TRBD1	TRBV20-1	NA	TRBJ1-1	TGCAGTGCTACAGGGGGGCGCACTGAAGCTTTCTTT	CSATGGRTEAFF
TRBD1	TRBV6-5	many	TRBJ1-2	TGTGCCAGCAGTTACGGAGGGACAGGGGGGAACTATGGCTACACCTTC	CASSYGGTGGNYGYTF
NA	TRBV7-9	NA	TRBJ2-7	TGTGCCAGCAGCTTAGCGCCCCCCGCCTACGAGCAGTACTTC	CASSLAPPAYEQYF
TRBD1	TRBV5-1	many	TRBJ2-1	TGCGCCAGCAGCAGGGGTCCCTCAGGGGGCAATGAGCAGTTCTTC	CASSRGPSGGNEQFF
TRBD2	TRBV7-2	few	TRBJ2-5	TGTGCCAGCAGCTTAGGCCTAGCGGGGTACCAAGAGACCCAGTACTTC	CASSLGLAGYQETQYF
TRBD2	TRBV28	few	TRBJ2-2	TGTGCCAGCAGTGCAATAGCGGGGGGGCGCGCCGGGGAGCTGTTTTTT	CASSAIAGGRAGELFF
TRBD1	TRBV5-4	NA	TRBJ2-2	TGTGCCAGCAGCGGCTCGACAGGGAGACGGCCCGGGGAGCTGTTTTTT	CASSGSTGRRPGELFF
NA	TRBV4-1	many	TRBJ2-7	TGCGCCAGCAGCCTGGGTCCCGGTAACGAGCAGTACTTC	CASSLGPGNEQYF
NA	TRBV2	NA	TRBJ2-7	TGTGCCAGCAGTGAAGCGCTTCCGGATTTCTCCTACGAGCAGTACTTC	CASSEALPDFSYEQYF
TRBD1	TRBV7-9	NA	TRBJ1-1	TGTGCCAGCAGTCGGGACAGCAGGAACACTGAAGCTTTCTTT	CASSRDSRNTEAFF
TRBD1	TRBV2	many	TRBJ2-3	TGTGCCAGCACTGGACAGGGGCTCGATACGCAGTATTTT	CASTGQGLDTQYF
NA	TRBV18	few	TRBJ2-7	TGTGCCAGCTCACCGAGAACCCTGGACAGTTTACGTCACTACGAGCAGTACTTC	CASSPRTLDSLRHYEQYF
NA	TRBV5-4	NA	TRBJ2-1	TGTGCCAGCAGCTTGGAGGGGGGGCCTTTCAATGAGCAGTTCTTC	CASSLEGGPFNEQFF
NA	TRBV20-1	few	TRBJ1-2	TGCAGTGCGACGAGAGGGGACTATGGCTACACCTTC	CSATRGDYGYTF